What follows is one TCR beta chain and its context. The data were obtained in a study of blood T cell repertoires in COVID-19. As for the study in general: The origin of the acute and convalescent COVID-19 samples was the United States, Italy and Spain. PBMCs, B-cell-depleted T cells, or T cells provided the cDNA or gDNA that made up the material.

The authors' processing: Quantification of nucleated cells was approximated via reference gene primer amplification. Method: immunoSEQ multiplex PCR; TCRdb's copy keeps in-frame clones and lacks some. The DNA was the basis for D and trimming; V, J and clone size are from that table. Among 130,000 to 150,000 clones listed, roughly 86% were seen once. Trimming removed 1 base at V and 3 bases at J, with 16 bases between. The CDR3 sequence is 16 residues long. Germline V gene sequence: CDR1 LGHNA, CDR2 YSLEER. The V call is TRBV4-3, the J call TRBJ2-7; a possible D gene is TRBD2 (6 bases). Sequenced: peripheral blood. The sequence was collected from a human donor in a cohort sampled during active COVID-19. CDR3 protein: CASSQAPQGGIYEQYF. CDR3 DNA sequence: TGCGCCAGCAGCCAAGCCCCCCAAGGAGGGATCTACGAGCAGTACTTC.